This TCR beta chain was retrieved from a study of cytomegalovirus exposure and HLA in healthy donors. Overall study findings and caveats: It is likely that the observed cluster of highly shared sequence variants was a sequencing artifact.

Researchers ran the PCR with 60 Vbeta and 13 Jbeta primers. TCRdb's copy holds only in-frame clones and misses some; the assay was immunoSEQ multiplex PCR. The sample holds approximately 87,000 clones; roughly 86% are singletons and the top ten take roughly 5.9%. To note about this clone: What it binds is not known.

Trimming took 7 bases from V and 4 from J, leaving 4 bases between them. Germline values: CDR1 SNHLY, CDR2 FYNNEI. The CDR3 has 11 residues. The TCR sequence derives from a young woman in good health and CMV-seropositive. The sample consisted of PBMCs. This rearrangement joins TRBV2 to TRBJ1-4; D ambiguous. CDR3 protein: CASTFNEKLFF. The CDR3 nucleotides are TGTGCCAGCACCTTTAATGAAAAACTGTTTTTT.